Described below is a single T cell receptor (beta chain) sequence and its context. CDR1 is SGHNT and CDR2 is YYREEE in the germline V gene (reference sequence). V was cut by 0 bases and J by 3 bases, with 6 bases left in between. The CDR3 length is 13 residues. Source study methods: Amplification of reference gene primers was used by the study to estimate nucleated cell counts. Sequencing used immunoSEQ multiplex PCR; TCRdb keeps in-frame clones, though not all of them. Clone size and V and J calls were adopted from that table, with D and trimming inferred from the DNA. Of about 39,000 clones listed, 80% to 90% were seen once; the top ten hold less than 50%. This sample was taken from a study of blood T cell repertoires in COVID-19. Study in general: COVID-19 samples, acute and convalescent, were from the United States, Italy and Spain. PBMCs, B-cell-depleted T cells, or T cells were the source of the cDNA or gDNA that made up the material.

What was sequenced was peripheral blood. The clonotype comes from a human donor in a cohort sampled during active or convalescent COVID-19. The donor label of this sample is uncertain. The V gene is TRBV5-4, the J gene TRBJ2-5, with D tentatively TRBD1 (5 bases). In nucleotides, the CDR3 is TGTGCCAGCAGCTTGGTAGGGGAAGAGACCCAGTACTTC. Translating it yields CASSLVGEETQYF.